Presented here are 10 T cell receptor beta chains from one specimen sequenced in a study of T-cell memory formation after mild COVID-19. TCRdb called the 5' RACE reads again in MiXCR, with one record for every CDR3 protein. The table lists 250,000 to 300,000 distinct CDR3 sequences, about 17% of them singletons, with over 20% in the top ten. The sequenced sample was PBMCs or a T cell subset sorted from them (not recorded which). The receptor set was obtained from a man aged 18 to 30 who had mild COVID-19 (a few samples of this study predate the infection). Cell type and time point are not known.

This clonotype was detected only a few times. This sequence joins TRBV29-1 and TRBJ2-3; no clear D. Germline loops: CDR1 SQVTM, CDR2 ANQGSEA. The CDR3 has 10 residues. Trimming left V 7 bases short and J 2 bases short, with 4 bases between. DNA of the CDR3: TGCAGCGATCTCACAGATACGCAGTATTTT. This codes for CSDLTDTQYF.

The V call is TRBV5-5, the J call TRBJ1-2; D unclear. Trimming took off 1 base at V and 5 bases at J, with 15 bases between the two ends. Germline loops: CDR1 SGHKS, CDR2 YYEKEE (reference sequence). This CDR3 has 15 residues. CDR3 in DNA: TGTGCCAGCAGCTTGTCCCCTGGAGGTGGTTATGGCTACACCTTC. Its protein product is CASSLSPGGGYGYTF.

CDR3 nucleotides: TGCAGTGCTAGCCGGTCTGGCACCTCCTCTGGAAACACCATATATTTT. Amino acids: CSASRSGTSSGNTIYF. V and J are TRBV20-1 and TRBJ1-3; no reliable D call. CDR1 and CDR2 from the germline V gene are DFQATT and SNEGSKA (reference sequence). CDR3 size: 16 residues. V shed 3 bases and J shed 0 bases, with 15 bases lying between them.

In its sample, this clonotype was seen a few times. V and J are TRBV7-2 and TRBJ2-5; no reliable D call. Trimming took 1 base from V and 5 from J, leaving 11 bases between them. The germline CDR1 and CDR2 sequences are SGHTA and FQGNSA. The CDR3 sequence is 14 residues long. In DNA, the CDR3 is TGTGCCAGCAGCTTAGGGGGAAGTGGTGAGACCCAGTACTTC. Amino acid sequence: CASSLGGSGETQYF.

The genes are TRBV20-1 and TRBJ2-1; 10 nucleotides agree with TRBD2. CDR1 and CDR2 from the germline V gene are DFQATT and SNEGSKA (reference sequence). This CDR3 has 16 residues. Trimming removed 3 bases from V and 8 bases from J; junction bases left unmatched: 13. CDR3 nucleotide sequence: TGCAGTGCTAGGGTGGTGACTAGCGGGTCCAGGGATGAGCAGTTCTTC. This sequence encodes CSARVVTSGSRDEQFF.

Remarks on this clonotype: Germline is not matched at one junction end, which may reflect a read error. The chain links TRBV7-9 to TRBJ1-2; 7 nucleotides match TRBD1. Germline V CDR1 and CDR2: SEHNR, FQNEAQ (reference sequence). The CDR3 has 15 amino acids. The CDR3 loop is CASNLPGQPNYGYTF. The CDR3 DNA reads as TGTGCCAGCAACCTACCGGGACAGCCTAATTATGGCTACACCTTC.

This clonotype came up a few times. The rearrangement uses TRBV7-9 and TRBJ2-7; tentatively, D is TRBD1 (6 bases). Germline V CDR1 and CDR2: SEHNR, FQNEAQ (reference sequence). CDR3 length: 13 residues. Trimming removed 5 bases from V and 4 bases from J, with 12 bases in between. The CDR3 is CASSLDSYYEQYF. Here the CDR3 DNA reads TGTGCCAGCAGCCTGGACAGCTATTACGAGCAGTACTTC.

The chain joins TRBV12-3 or TRBV12-4 to TRBJ1-3; 12 nucleotides match TRBD1. V shed 7 bases and J 1 base; nucleotides not matched to a gene: 5. The CDR3 has 16 residues. CDR3 sequence: CASMPGQGASGNTIYF. The CDR3 DNA sequence: TGTGCCAGCATGCCGGGACAGGGGGCTTCTGGAAACACCATATATTTT.

This chain links TRBV21-1 with TRBJ2-7; the tabulated D call, TRBD1, remains unverified against the DNA. TRBV21-1 is an annotated pseudogene. The CDR3 runs to 13 residues. The chain's CDR3 is CASSKKNGQRRYV. CDR3 in DNA: TGTGCCAGCAGCAAAAAGAACGGACAGAGAAGATACGTC.

The chain links TRBV4-2 to TRBJ2-2; TRBD1 matches at 9 bases. Germline V lookup: CDR1 LGHNA, CDR2 YNFKEQ. V was pared by 4 bases and J by 2 bases, with 14 bases of the junction left unmatched. CDR3 length: 19 amino acids. The CDR3 DNA follows: TGTGCCAGCAGCCGCTCCGGGACAGGGTCCTCTATTAACACCGGGGAGCTGTTTTTT. It is translated as CASSRSGTGSSINTGELFF.